This T cell receptor beta chain was recovered during a study of blood T cells in healthy people across ages. Study-wide findings and caveats: The unknown donor CMV status may have confounded expanded clonotype changes. Greater diversity and more naive CD4+ cells were seen in long-lived donors than in aged donors.

Turning to this clonotype: What it binds is not known.

Together with a sample-barcoded 5' primer, a J-beta primer mix was included in a second PCR lasting about 6 to 12 cycles. TCRdb processed the 5' RACE reads anew with MiXCR; each CDR3 protein has one entry. The sample yields about 800,000 distinct CDR3 sequences, roughly 25% seen once. The germline V gene has CDR1 LNHDA and CDR2 SQIVND (reference sequence). CDR3 length equals 14 residues. V lost 3 bases and J lost 7; bases outside the gene matches: 3. A further study also used this sample, focusing on T cells of mothers and their children. That study reports: Donation involved three healthy Caucasian mothers and the six children that they had. Mothers gave over 9.5 million TCR beta CDR3 reads each, and children roughly 3 million each.

The sequence was collected from a boy aged 5-17 years in good health. The sequencing sample was made of blood. The chain is built from TRBV19 and TRBJ1-6; 7 bases line up with TRBD1. The DNA for the CDR3 is TGTGCCAGTAGTATGGGGACAGCCAATTCACCCCTCCACTTT. Encoded protein: CASSMGTANSPLHF.